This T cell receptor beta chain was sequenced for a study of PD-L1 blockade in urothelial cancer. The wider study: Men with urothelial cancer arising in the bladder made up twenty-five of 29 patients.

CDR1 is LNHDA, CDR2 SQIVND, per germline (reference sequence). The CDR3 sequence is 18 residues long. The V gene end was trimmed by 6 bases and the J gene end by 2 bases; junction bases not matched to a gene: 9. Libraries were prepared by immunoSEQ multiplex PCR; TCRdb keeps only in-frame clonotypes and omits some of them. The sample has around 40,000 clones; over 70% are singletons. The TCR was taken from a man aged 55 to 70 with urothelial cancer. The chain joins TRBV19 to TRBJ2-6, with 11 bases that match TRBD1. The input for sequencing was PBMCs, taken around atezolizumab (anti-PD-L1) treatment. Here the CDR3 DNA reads TGTGCCAGTAGGCAATCTACGGGACAGGGGGCTGGGGCCAACGTCCTGACTTTC. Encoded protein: CASRQSTGQGAGANVLTF. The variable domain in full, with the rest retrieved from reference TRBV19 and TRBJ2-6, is DGGITQSPKYLFRKEGQNVTLSCEQNLNHDAMYWYRQDPGQGLRLIYYSQIVNDFQKGDIAEGYSVSREKKESFPLTVTSAQKNPTAFYLCASRQSTGQGAGANVLTFGAGSRLTVL.